The clone carrying this T cell receptor (beta chain) was counted a few times. As yet, its antigen is unknown. The sample comes from a study of CD8 T cells in Susac syndrome. General study points: By the study's own acknowledgment, its TCR sequencing and HLA analysis included relatively few individuals.

The ends were cut back, 5 bases at V and 3 bases at J, with 11 bases in the middle. The CDR3 consists of 14 residues. The germline V gene has CDR1 SGHDN and CDR2 FVKESK. Reverse transcription of about 0.45 to 1 ug RNA was performed with random hexamers. immunoSEQ multiplex PCR amplified TCR beta CDR3 across 54 Vbeta, 13 Jbeta. TCRdb re-called the immunoSEQ multiplex PCR reads through MiXCR, storing one row per CDR3 protein. The sample has roughly 50,000 distinct CDR3 sequences; 90% to 95% are singletons. TCR beta was sequenced from blood CD8+ and CD4+ T cells. The receptor was derived from a human donor in good health. This rearrangement joins TRBV14 to TRBJ2-1; D is unresolved. The sequencing sample was made of CD8+ T cells from PBMCs. The CDR3 DNA reads TGTGCCAGCAGCATCCGTAACAACTACAATGAGCAGTTCTTC. This codes for CASSIRNNYNEQFF.